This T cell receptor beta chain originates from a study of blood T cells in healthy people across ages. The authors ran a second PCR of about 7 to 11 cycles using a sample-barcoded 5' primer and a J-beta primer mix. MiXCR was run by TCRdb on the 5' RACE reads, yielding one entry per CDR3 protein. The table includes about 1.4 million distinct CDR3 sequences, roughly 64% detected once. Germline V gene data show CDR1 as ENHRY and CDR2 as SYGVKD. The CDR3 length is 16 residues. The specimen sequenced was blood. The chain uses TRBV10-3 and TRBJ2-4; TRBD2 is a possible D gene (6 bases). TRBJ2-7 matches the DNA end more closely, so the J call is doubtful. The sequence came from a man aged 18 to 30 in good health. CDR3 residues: CAISEITGLLTYEQYF. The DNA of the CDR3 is TGTGCCATCAGTGAGATCACGGGACTCCTAACCTACGAGCAGTACTTC.